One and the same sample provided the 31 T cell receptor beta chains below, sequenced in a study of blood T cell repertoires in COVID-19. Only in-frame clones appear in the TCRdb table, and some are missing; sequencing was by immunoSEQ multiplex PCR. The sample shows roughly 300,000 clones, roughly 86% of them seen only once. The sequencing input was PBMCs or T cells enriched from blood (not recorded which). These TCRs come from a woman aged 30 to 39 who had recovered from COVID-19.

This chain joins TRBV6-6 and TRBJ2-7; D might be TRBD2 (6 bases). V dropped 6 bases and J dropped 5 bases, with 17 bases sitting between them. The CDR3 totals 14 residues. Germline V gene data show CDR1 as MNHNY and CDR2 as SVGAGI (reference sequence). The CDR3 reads CASRPDRGGDEQYF. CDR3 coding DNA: TGTGCCAGCAGGCCCGACCGGGGCGGGGACGAGCAGTACTTC.

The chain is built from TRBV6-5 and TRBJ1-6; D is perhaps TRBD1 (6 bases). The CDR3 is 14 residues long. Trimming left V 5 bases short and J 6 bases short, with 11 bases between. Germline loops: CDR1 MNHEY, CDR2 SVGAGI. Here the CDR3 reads CASSRTVRNSPLHF. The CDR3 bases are TGTGCCAGCAGTCGGACAGTTCGTAATTCACCCCTCCACTTT.

The CDR3 sequence: CASRRQLPWGYTF. CDR3 DNA sequence: TGTGCCAGCAGACGACAGCTGCCCTGGGGCTACACCTTC. The genes are TRBV6-5 and TRBJ1-2; maybe TRBD1 (5 bases). Trimming stripped 6 bases from V and 8 bases from J, with 16 bases between. Germline CDR1 reads MNHEY; CDR2 reads SVGAGI. CDR3 length: 13 residues.

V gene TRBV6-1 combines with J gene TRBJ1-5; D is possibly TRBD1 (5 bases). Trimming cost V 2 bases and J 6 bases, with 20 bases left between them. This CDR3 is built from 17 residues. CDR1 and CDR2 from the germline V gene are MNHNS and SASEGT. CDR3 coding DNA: TGTGCCAGCAGTGAAAATCAGGCCGCGGGGGGTGGTCAGCCCCAGCATTTT. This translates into CASSENQAAGGGQPQHF.

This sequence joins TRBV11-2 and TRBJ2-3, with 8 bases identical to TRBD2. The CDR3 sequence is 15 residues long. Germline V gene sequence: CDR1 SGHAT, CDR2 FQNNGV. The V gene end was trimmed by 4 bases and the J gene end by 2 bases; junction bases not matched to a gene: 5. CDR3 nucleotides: TGTGCCAGCAGCTCTGTAGCGGGATTCACAGATACGCAGTATTTT. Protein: CASSSVAGFTDTQYF.

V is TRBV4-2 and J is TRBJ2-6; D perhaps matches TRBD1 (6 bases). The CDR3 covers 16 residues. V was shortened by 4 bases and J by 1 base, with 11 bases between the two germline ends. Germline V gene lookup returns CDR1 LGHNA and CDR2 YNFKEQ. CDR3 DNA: TGTGCCAGCAGCCTTTCAGGGGTTTCTGGGGCCAACGTCCTGACTTTC. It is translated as CASSLSGVSGANVLTF.

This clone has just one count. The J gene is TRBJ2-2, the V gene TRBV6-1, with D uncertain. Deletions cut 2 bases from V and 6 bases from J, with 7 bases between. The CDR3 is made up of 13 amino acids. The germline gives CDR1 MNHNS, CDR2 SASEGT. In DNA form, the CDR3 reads TGTGCCAGCAGTGAAAATCGTCCCGGGGAGCTGTTTTTT. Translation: CASSENRPGELFF.

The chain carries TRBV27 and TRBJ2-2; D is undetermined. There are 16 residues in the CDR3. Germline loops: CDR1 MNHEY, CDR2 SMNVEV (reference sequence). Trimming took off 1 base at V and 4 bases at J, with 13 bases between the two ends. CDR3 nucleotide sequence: TGTGCCAGCAGTTTATTTTCCGTTGGAGTCACCGGGGAGCTGTTTTTT. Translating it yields CASSLFSVGVTGELFF.

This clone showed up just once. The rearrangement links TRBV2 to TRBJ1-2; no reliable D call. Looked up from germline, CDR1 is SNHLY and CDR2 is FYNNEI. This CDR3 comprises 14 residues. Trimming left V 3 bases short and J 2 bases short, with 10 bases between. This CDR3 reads CASSDQAWNYGYTF. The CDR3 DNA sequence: TGTGCCAGCAGTGACCAGGCCTGGAACTATGGCTACACCTTC. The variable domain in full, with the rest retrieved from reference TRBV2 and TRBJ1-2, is EPEVTQTPSHQVTQMGQEVILRCVPISNHLYFYWYRQILGQKVEFLVSFYNNEISEKSEIFDDQFSVERPDGSNFTLKIRSTKLEDSAMYFCASSDQAWNYGYTFGSGTRLTVV.

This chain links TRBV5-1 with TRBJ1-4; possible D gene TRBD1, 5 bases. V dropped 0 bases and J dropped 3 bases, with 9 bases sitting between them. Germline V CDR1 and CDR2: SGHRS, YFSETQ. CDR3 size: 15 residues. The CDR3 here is CASSLAGGANEKLFF. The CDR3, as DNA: TGCGCCAGCAGCTTGGCGGGGGGAGCTAATGAAAAACTGTTTTTT. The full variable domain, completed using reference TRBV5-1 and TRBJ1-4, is KAGVTQTPRYLIKTRGQQVTLSCSPISGHRSVSWYQQTPGQGLQFLFEYFSETQRNKGNFPGRFSGRQFSNSRSEMNVSTLELGDSALYLCASSLAGGANEKLFFGSGTQLSVL.

The CDR3 region is CASSLSGWADSPLHF. The CDR3 DNA follows: TGTGCCAGCAGCTTGTCGGGGTGGGCGGATTCACCCCTCCACTTT. The chain links TRBV5-8 to TRBJ1-6; D is unclear. This CDR3 contains 15 residues. Germline values: CDR1 SGHTS, CDR2 YDEGEE. Between the trimmed V and J ends, which lost 1 base and 8 bases, there was a span of 13 bases.

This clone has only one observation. CDR3 region: CASSQDKGPPYEQYF. The DNA for the CDR3 is TGTGCCAGCAGCCAAGATAAGGGGCCTCCCTACGAGCAGTACTTC. This chain uses TRBV4-2 with TRBJ2-7, with a weak D call TRBD1 (5 bases). With 0 bases removed from V and 2 bases from J, the gap between germline ends came to 11 bases. CDR1 is LGHNA and CDR2 is YNFKEQ in the germline V gene. The CDR3 has 15 amino acids.

CDR3 DNA sequence: TGTGCCAGCAGCTTAGCGAAAGGAGGCACAGATACGCAGTATTTT. It yields the protein CASSLAKGGTDTQYF. The chain recombines TRBV7-2 with TRBJ2-3; no firm D call. CDR3 length: 15 amino acids. CDR1 and CDR2 (germline): SGHTA, FQGNSA. V lost 0 bases to trimming and J lost 1 base, with 8 bases between them.

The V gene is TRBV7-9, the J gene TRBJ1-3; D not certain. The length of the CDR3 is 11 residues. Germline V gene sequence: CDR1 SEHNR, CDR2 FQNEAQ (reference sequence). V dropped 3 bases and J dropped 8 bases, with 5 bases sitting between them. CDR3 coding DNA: TGTGCCAGCAGCTTTGAGGACACCATATATTTT. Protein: CASSFEDTIYF.

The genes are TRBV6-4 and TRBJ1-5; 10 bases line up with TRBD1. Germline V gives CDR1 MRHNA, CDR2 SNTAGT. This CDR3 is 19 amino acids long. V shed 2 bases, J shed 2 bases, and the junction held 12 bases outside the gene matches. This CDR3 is CASSDRKNDRGPRNQPQHF. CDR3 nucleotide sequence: TGTGCCAGCAGTGACCGAAAGAACGACAGGGGGCCCCGCAATCAGCCCCAGCATTTT.

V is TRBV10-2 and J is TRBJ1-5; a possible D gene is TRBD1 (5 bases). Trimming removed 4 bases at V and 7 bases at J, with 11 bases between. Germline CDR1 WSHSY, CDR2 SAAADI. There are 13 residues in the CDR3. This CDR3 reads CASSVGRGQPQHF. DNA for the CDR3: TGCGCCAGCAGTGTAGGGAGGGGACAGCCCCAGCATTTT.

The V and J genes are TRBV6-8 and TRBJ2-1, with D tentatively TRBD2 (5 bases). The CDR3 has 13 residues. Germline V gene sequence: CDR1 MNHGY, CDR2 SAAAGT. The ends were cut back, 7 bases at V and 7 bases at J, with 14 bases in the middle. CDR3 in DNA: TGTGCCAGCACCCGGGGTAGGATGAATGAGCAGTTCTTC. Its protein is CASTRGRMNEQFF.

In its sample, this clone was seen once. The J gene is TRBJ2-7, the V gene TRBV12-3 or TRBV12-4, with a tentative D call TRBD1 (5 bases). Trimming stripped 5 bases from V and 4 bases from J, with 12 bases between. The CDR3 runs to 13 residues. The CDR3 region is CASSRQSRYEQYF. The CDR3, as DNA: TGTGCCAGCAGTAGACAGTCGCGTTACGAGCAGTACTTC.

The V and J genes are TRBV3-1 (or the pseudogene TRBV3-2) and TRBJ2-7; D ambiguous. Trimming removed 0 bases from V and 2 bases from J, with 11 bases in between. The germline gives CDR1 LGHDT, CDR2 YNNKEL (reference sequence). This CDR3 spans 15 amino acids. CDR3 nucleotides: TGTGCCAGCAGCCAAGATCTTACGGTTACCTACGAGCAGTACTTC. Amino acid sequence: CASSQDLTVTYEQYF.

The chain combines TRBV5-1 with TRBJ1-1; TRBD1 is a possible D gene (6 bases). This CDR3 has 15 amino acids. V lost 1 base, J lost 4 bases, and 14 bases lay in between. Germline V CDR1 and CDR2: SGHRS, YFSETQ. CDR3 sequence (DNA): TGCGCCAGCAGCTTGCGGCAGGGGCTCGGCACTGAAGCTTTCTTT. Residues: CASSLRQGLGTEAFF.

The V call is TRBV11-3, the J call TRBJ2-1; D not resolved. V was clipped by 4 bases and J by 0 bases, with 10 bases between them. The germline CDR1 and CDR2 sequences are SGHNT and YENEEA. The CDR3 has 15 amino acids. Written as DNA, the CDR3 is TGTGCCAGCAGCTCCGTCTGGAGCTCCTACAATGAGCAGTTCTTC. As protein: CASSSVWSSYNEQFF.

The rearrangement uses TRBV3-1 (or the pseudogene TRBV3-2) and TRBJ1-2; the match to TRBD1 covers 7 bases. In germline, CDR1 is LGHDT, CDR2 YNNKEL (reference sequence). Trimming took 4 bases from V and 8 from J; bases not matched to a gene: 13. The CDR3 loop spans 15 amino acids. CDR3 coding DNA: TGTGCCAGCAGCCCAACTGACAGGGTCTATGGAGGCTACACCTTC. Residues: CASSPTDRVYGGYTF.

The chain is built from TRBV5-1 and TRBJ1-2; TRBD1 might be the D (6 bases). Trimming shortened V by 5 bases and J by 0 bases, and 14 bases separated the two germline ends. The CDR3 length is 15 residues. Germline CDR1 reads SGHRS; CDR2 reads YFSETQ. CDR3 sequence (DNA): TGCGCCAGCAGGACAGGCCTTCTCACTAACTATGGCTACACCTTC. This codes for CASRTGLLTNYGYTF.

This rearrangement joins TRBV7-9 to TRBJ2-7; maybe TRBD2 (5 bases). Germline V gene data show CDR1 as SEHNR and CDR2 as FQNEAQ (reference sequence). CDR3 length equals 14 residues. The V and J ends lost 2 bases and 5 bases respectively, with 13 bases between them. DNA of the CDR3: TGTGCCAGCAGCTTACCCGCGGGCAAAAACGAGCAGTACTTC. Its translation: CASSLPAGKNEQYF.

CDR3 coding DNA: TGTGCCAGCAGAAAAAAGTCCTCGCCGGGGGAATCAACTAATGAAAAACTGTTTTTT. As protein: CASRKKSSPGESTNEKLFF. The chain uses TRBV11-2 and TRBJ1-4; TRBD1 might be the D (5 bases). The germline V gene has CDR1 SGHAT and CDR2 FQNNGV. V shed 6 bases and J shed 0 bases, with 23 bases lying between them. This CDR3 spans 19 amino acids.

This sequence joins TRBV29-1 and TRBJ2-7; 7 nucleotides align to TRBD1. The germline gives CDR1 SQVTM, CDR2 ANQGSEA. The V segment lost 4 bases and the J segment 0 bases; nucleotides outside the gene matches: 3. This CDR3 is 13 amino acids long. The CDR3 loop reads CSVGKGASYEQYF. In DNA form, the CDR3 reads TGCAGCGTTGGAAAGGGGGCCTCCTACGAGCAGTACTTC.

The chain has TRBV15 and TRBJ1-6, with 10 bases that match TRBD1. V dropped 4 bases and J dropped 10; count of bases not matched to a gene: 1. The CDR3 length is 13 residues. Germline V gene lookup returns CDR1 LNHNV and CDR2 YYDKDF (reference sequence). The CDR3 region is CATSKGQGSPLHF. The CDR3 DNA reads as TGTGCCACCAGCAAGGGACAGGGGTCACCCCTCCACTTT.

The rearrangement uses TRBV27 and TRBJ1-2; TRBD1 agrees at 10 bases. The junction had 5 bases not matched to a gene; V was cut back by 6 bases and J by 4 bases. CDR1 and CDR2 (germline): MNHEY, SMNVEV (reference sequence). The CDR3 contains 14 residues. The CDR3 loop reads CASSPTGGTYGYTF. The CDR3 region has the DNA TGTGCCAGCAGCCCGACAGGGGGCACCTATGGCTACACCTTC.

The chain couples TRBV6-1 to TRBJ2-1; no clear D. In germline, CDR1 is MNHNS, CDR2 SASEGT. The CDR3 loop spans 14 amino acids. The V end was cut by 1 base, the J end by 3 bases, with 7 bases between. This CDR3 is CASSEVPNYNEQFF. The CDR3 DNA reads TGTGCCAGCAGTGAAGTCCCCAACTACAATGAGCAGTTCTTC.

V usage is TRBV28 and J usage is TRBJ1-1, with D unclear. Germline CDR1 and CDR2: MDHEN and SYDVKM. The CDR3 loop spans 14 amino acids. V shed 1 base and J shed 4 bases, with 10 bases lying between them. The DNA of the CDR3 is TGTGCCAGCAGTTTATCGAGGGCTGGCACTGAAGCTTTCTTT. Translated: CASSLSRAGTEAFF.

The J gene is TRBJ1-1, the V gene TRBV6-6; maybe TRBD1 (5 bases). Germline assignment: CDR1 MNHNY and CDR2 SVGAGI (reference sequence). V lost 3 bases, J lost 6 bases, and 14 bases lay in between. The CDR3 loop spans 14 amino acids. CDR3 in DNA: TGTGCCAGCAGTTATAGTTCAGGGTCGGCTGAAGCTTTCTTT. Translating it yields CASSYSSGSAEAFF.